One and the same sample provided the 27 T cell receptor beta chains below, sequenced in a study of early T cells in non-severe SARS-CoV-2 infection. Via MiXCR, TCRdb re-called the 5' RACE reads, giving one row per CDR3 protein. The data contain tens of thousands of distinct CDR3 sequences, roughly 13% of them seen just once; the ten biggest clones take up about 10%. The sample here was whole blood, taken at baseline. Receptor source: an adult who was a healthcare worker with PCR-confirmed SARS-CoV-2 infection or an uninfected control (not recorded which).

The rearrangement uses TRBV27 and TRBJ2-4; D is ambiguous. The CDR3 runs 13 residues. Per germline, CDR1 MNHEY and CDR2 SMNVEV (reference sequence). Trimming cost V 0 bases and J 4 bases, with 4 bases left between them. This CDR3 is CASSLSRKNIQYF. The DNA for the CDR3 is TGTGCCAGCAGTTTATCTAGAAAAAACATTCAGTACTTC.

The V and J genes are TRBV5-1 and TRBJ1-3; D is undetermined. The germline V gene has CDR1 SGHRS and CDR2 YFSETQ. Trimming shortened V by 6 bases and J by 4 bases, and 8 bases separated the two germline ends. CDR3 length equals 12 residues. CDR3 amino acids: CASTGDGNTIYF. CDR3 sequence (DNA): TGCGCCAGCACAGGTGACGGAAACACCATATATTTT.

This clonotype was observed a few times. The chain is built from TRBV10-3 and TRBJ2-7; possibly TRBD1 for D (5 bases). The CDR3 loop spans 11 amino acids. V lost 10 bases and J lost 0, with 7 bases in between. CDR1 and CDR2 (germline): ENHRY, SYGVKD. CDR3 residues: CATGNSYEQYF. The CDR3, as DNA: TGTGCCACAGGGAACTCCTACGAGCAGTACTTC.

This clonotype has at least ten counts. The chain couples TRBV27 to TRBJ2-6, with D unclear. CDR3 length: 17 amino acids. Germline V gene sequence: CDR1 MNHEY, CDR2 SMNVEV (reference sequence). The V gene lost 3 bases and the J gene lost 0 bases, with 12 bases spanning the gap. The CDR3: CASSLQATSSGANVLTF. CDR3 coding DNA: TGTGCCAGCAGTTTGCAAGCGACAAGCTCTGGGGCCAACGTCCTGACTTTC. The variable domain in full, with the rest retrieved from reference TRBV27 and TRBJ2-6, is EAQVTQNPRYLITVTGKKLTVTCSQNMNHEYMSWYRQDPGLGLRQIYYSMNVEVTDKGDVPEGYKVSRKEKRNFPLILESPSPNQTSLYFCASSLQATSSGANVLTFGAGSRLTVL.

This clonotype was counted between two and nine times. The chain uses TRBV7-9 and TRBJ2-7; 7 bases align to TRBD1. Losses at the gene ends were 6 bases for V and 2 bases for J; bases not matched to a gene: 19. Germline V gives CDR1 SEHNR, CDR2 FQNEAQ (reference sequence). The CDR3 sequence is 18 residues long. This chain's CDR3 is CASRPPPTGTSATYEQYF. In nucleotides, the CDR3 is TGTGCCAGCAGACCCCCCCCGACAGGGACATCGGCTACCTACGAGCAGTACTTC.

There are a few counts of this clonotype. The chain is built from TRBV20-1 and TRBJ2-5; unclear D gene. Germline lookup yields CDR1 DFQATT and CDR2 SNEGSKA (reference sequence). Deletions cut 6 bases from V and 1 base from J, with 9 bases between. This CDR3 has 12 amino acids. The DNA for the CDR3 is TGCAGTGCCCAGATGTCCCAAGAGACCCAGTACTTC. Translating it yields CSAQMSQETQYF.

The rearrangement uses TRBV11-3 and TRBJ2-4; D gene unclear. This CDR3 comprises 13 residues. Trimming removed 1 base at V and 0 bases at J, with 1 base between. The germline V gene encodes CDR1 SGHNT and CDR2 YENEEA. The CDR3 DNA reads as TGTGCCAGCAGCTTAGGAGCCAAAAACATTCAGTACTTC. Protein: CASSLGAKNIQYF.

There are a few counts of this clonotype. The CDR3 sequence is CASSPRLNEKLFF. CDR3 nucleotide sequence: TGTGCCAGCAGCCCGCGCTTGAATGAAAAACTGTTTTTT. This chain joins TRBV14 and TRBJ1-4; D not certain. CDR1 SGHDN and CDR2 FVKESK come from the germline V gene. Trimming cost V 4 bases and J 5 bases, with 8 bases left between them. CDR3 length: 13 residues.

This clonotype was found a few times. The chain recombines TRBV18 with TRBJ2-5, with TRBD1 matching over 11 bases. With V trimmed by 5 bases and J by 2 bases, 4 bases remained unmatched. Germline loops: CDR1 KGHSH, CDR2 LQKENI. The CDR3 is 15 residues long. This CDR3 reads CASSADRGRQETQYF. In DNA form, the CDR3 reads TGTGCCAGCTCAGCGGACAGGGGGCGGCAAGAGACCCAGTACTTC. The whole variable domain, filled in from reference TRBV18 and TRBJ2-5, reads NAGVMQNPRHLVRRRGQEARLRCSPMKGHSHVYWYRQLPEEGLKFMVYLQKENIIDESGMPKERFSAEFPKEGPSILRIQQVVRGDSAAYFCASSADRGRQETQYFGPGTRLLVL.

The rearrangement links TRBV4-1 to TRBJ2-1; 7 nucleotides match TRBD2. The CDR3 length is 17 residues. Trimming took 1 base from V and 0 from J; bases not matched to a gene: 6. Germline lookup yields CDR1 MGHRA and CDR2 YSYEKL. The CDR3 region has the DNA TGCGCCAGCAGCCAAGTGGAGCGGGGCAGCTCCTACAATGAGCAGTTCTTC. As protein: CASSQVERGSSYNEQFF.

The rearrangement links TRBV27 to TRBJ2-2; maybe TRBD2 (7 bases). V was pared by 6 bases and J by 7 bases, with 18 bases between. Looked up from germline, CDR1 is MNHEY and CDR2 is SMNVEV (reference sequence). The CDR3 spans 15 residues. This chain's CDR3 is CASRIGGAPGGELFF. The CDR3 nucleotides read TGTGCCAGCAGGATTGGGGGGGCCCCCGGCGGGGAGCTGTTTTTT.

This clonotype was found many times. The chain uses TRBV11-2 and TRBJ2-1; TRBD1 aligns across 7 bases. The V segment lost 6 bases and the J segment 8 bases; nucleotides outside the gene matches: 10. CDR1 is SGHAT, CDR2 FQNNGV, per germline. This CDR3 spans 14 amino acids. The CDR3 DNA reads TGTGCCAGCAGAAACCCCTACGACAGGGATGAGCAGTTCTTC. Translated: CASRNPYDRDEQFF.

A few counts support this clonotype. The chain recombines TRBV11-2 with TRBJ2-7; D may correspond to TRBD1 or TRBD2 (5 bases each). There are 15 residues in the CDR3. Germline CDR1 is SGHAT and CDR2 is FQNNGV. Trimming removed 5 bases at V and 0 bases at J, with 14 bases between. CDR3: CASSPRGGPSYEQYF. CDR3 DNA: TGTGCCAGCAGCCCCCGTGGGGGACCCTCCTACGAGCAGTACTTC.

The rearrangement links TRBV24-1 to TRBJ2-2, with D perhaps TRBD1 (6 bases). Looked up from germline, CDR1 is KGHDR and CDR2 is SFDVKD. V dropped 4 bases and J dropped 2 bases, with 10 bases sitting between them. The CDR3 is made up of 15 amino acids. The chain's CDR3 is CATSEMGHNTGELFF. The CDR3 coding sequence is TGTGCCACCAGTGAGATGGGACACAACACCGGGGAGCTGTTTTTT.

The V gene is TRBV20-1, the J gene TRBJ1-1; unclear D gene. The V end lost 5 bases, the J end lost 4 bases, and 14 bases lay between the germline ends. CDR1 and CDR2 (germline): DFQATT, SNEGSKA (reference sequence). There are 13 residues in the CDR3. The CDR3 DNA is TGCAGTGCTTTCGACAAGGCGGGCACTGAAGCTTTCTTT. Translated, it gives CSAFDKAGTEAFF.

The chain links TRBV5-5 to TRBJ2-1; 8 bases are a match to TRBD1. Germline V gives CDR1 SGHKS, CDR2 YYEKEE (reference sequence). V lost 4 bases and J lost 0; bases outside the gene matches: 3. The CDR3 has 15 residues. In DNA form, the CDR3 reads TGTGCCAGCAGCAGGGGACAGGTCTCCTACAATGAGCAGTTCTTC. As protein: CASSRGQVSYNEQFF.

This clonotype was observed a few times. The V call is TRBV7-9, the J call TRBJ2-6; tentatively, D is TRBD1 or TRBD2 (5 bases each). The CDR3 is 17 residues long. Germline CDR1 is SEHNR and CDR2 is FQNEAQ (reference sequence). V was clipped by 4 bases and J by 1 base, with 14 bases between them. The CDR3 nucleotides read TGTGCCAGCAGCTCCGCCCTGGGGGATTCTGGGGCCAACGTCCTGACTTTC. Amino acids: CASSSALGDSGANVLTF.

The V and J genes are TRBV27 and TRBJ1-3, with a weak D call TRBD1 (6 bases). CDR3 length equals 15 residues. The germline V gene encodes CDR1 MNHEY and CDR2 SMNVEV (reference sequence). V dropped 4 bases and J dropped 4 bases, with 14 bases sitting between them. CDR3 in amino acids: CASSSTGLLGNTIYF. CDR3 DNA: TGTGCCAGCAGTTCGACAGGTCTTCTCGGAAACACCATATATTTT.

The chain couples TRBV20-1 to TRBJ1-5; no reliable D call. The CDR3 totals 15 residues. Deletions cut 2 bases from V and 5 bases from J, with 16 bases between. The germline CDR1 and CDR2 sequences are DFQATT and SNEGSKA (reference sequence). The CDR3 coding sequence is TGCAGTGCTAGACAAGAGGGTTTGGCGCATCAGCCCCAGCATTTT. Translating gives CSARQEGLAHQPQHF.

This clonotype was detected a few times. The chain carries TRBV7-2 and TRBJ1-2; a weak D match, TRBD1 (5 bases). This CDR3 is 15 amino acids long. V shed 1 base and J shed 0 bases, with 9 bases lying between them. From germline, CDR1 is SGHTA and CDR2 FQGNSA. The DNA for the CDR3 is TGTGCCAGCAGCTTAGAAACACAGGCTAACTATGGCTACACCTTC. It specifies CASSLETQANYGYTF.

The rearrangement links TRBV2 to TRBJ1-6; 9 bases match TRBD1. The CDR3 spans 13 residues. The trim removed 9 bases at V and 8 bases at J, leaving 5 bases unmatched. Germline CDR1 and CDR2: SNHLY and FYNNEI. The CDR3 protein is CASQTGGDSPLHF. Written as DNA, the CDR3 is TGTGCCAGTCAGACAGGGGGTGATTCACCCCTCCACTTT.

The CDR3: CASTLRKKFMNTEAFF. For the CDR3, the DNA is TGTGCCAGCACCCTGAGAAAAAAATTCATGAACACTGAAGCTTTCTTT. The chain carries TRBV3-2 and TRBJ1-1; the D call of TRBD1 is as the table states it, not checked on the DNA. TRBV3-2 is a listed pseudogene. The CDR3 sequence is 16 residues long.

This clonotype was found a few times. The rearrangement joins TRBV2 to TRBJ1-2; no definite D call. The germline V gene encodes CDR1 SNHLY and CDR2 FYNNEI. The V and J ends lost 5 bases and 5 bases respectively, with 9 bases between them. The CDR3 extends over 12 amino acids. The CDR3 region is CASSLDIYGYTF. CDR3 bases: TGTGCCAGCAGTCTAGACATTTATGGCTACACCTTC.

This clonotype was detected a few times. The chain employs TRBV11-2 and TRBJ1-2; 9 bases line up with TRBD1. V shed 1 base and J 3 bases; nucleotides not matched to a gene: 0. CDR3 length: 14 residues. Germline V gives CDR1 SGHAT, CDR2 FQNNGV. The CDR3 sequence: CASSLGDRDYGYTF. CDR3 DNA: TGTGCCAGCAGCTTAGGGGACAGGGACTATGGCTACACCTTC.

This clonotype turned up a few times. The V and J genes are TRBV18 and TRBJ2-7; 8 nucleotides line up with TRBD2. This CDR3 is built from 15 residues. J lost 0 bases, V lost 3 bases, and 4 bases had no gene match. Germline loops: CDR1 KGHSH, CDR2 LQKENI. The CDR3 is CASSPGGGFSYEQYF. The CDR3 region has the DNA TGTGCCAGCTCACCGGGCGGGGGGTTCTCCTACGAGCAGTACTTC. Variable domain in full (rest from reference TRBV18 and TRBJ2-7): NAGVMQNPRHLVRRRGQEARLRCSPMKGHSHVYWYRQLPEEGLKFMVYLQKENIIDESGMPKERFSAEFPKEGPSILRIQQVVRGDSAAYFCASSPGGGFSYEQYFGPGTRLTVT.

This clonotype was seen just once. The chain combines TRBV5-6 with TRBJ2-5, with D possibly matching TRBD1 (6 bases). The CDR3 extends over 13 amino acids. V was pared by 1 base and J by 6 bases, with 10 bases between. The V gene's germline CDR1 is SGHDT and CDR2 YYEEEE. The CDR3 sequence is CASSLWGPKTQYF. The CDR3 DNA sequence: TGTGCCAGCAGCTTGTGGGGGCCGAAGACCCAGTACTTC.

The rearrangement uses TRBV28 and TRBJ2-3; TRBD2 aligns across 8 bases. CDR1 is MDHEN and CDR2 is SYDVKM in the germline V gene. The junction had 15 bases not matched to a gene; V was cut back by 8 bases and J by 5 bases. CDR3 length: 16 residues. In nucleotides, the CDR3 is TGTGCCAGCCTCGAGGTCAGCGGGAGTGTCGGAGATACGCAGTATTTT. The encoded protein is CASLEVSGSVGDTQYF.